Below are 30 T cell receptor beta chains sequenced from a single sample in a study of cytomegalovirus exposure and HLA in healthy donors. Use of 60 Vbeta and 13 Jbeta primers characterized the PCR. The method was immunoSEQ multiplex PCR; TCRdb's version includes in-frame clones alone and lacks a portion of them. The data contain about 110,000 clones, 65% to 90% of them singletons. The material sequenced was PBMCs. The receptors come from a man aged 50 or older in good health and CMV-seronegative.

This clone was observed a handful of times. Here the CDR3 reads CAWSRGSFNRQYF. CDR3 coding DNA: TGTGCCTGGAGTAGGGGTTCGTTTAACAGGCAGTACTTC. V is TRBV30 and J is TRBJ2-5, with D maybe TRBD1 (5 bases). V was pared by 2 bases and J by 11 bases, with 18 bases between. There are 13 residues in the CDR3. In germline, CDR1 is GTSNPN, CDR2 SVGIG (reference sequence).

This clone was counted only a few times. CDR3 loop: CASSPLNTEAFF. The CDR3 nucleotides are TGTGCCAGCAGCCCTTTAAACACTGAAGCTTTCTTT. The chain is built from TRBV14 and TRBJ1-1, with D unclear. This CDR3 has 12 residues. Germline V CDR1 and CDR2: SGHDN, FVKESK. Deletions cut 4 bases from V and 2 bases from J, with 5 bases between.

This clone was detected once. In DNA form, the CDR3 reads TGTGCCGGAGCGACTAGCGGGTCTGGGGCCAACGTCCTGACTTTC. This encodes CAGATSGSGANVLTF. The V and J genes are TRBV28 and TRBJ2-6; TRBD2 agrees at 10 bases. Germline assignment: CDR1 MDHEN and CDR2 SYDVKM. The CDR3 contains 15 residues. The V segment lost 11 bases and the J segment 1 base; nucleotides outside the gene matches: 5.

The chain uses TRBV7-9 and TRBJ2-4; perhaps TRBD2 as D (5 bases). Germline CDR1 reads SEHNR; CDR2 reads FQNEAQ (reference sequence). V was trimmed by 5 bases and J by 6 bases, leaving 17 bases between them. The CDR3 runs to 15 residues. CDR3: CASSPGPGLTNIQYF. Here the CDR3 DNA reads TGTGCCAGCAGCCCAGGCCCCGGACTCACAAACATTCAGTACTTC.

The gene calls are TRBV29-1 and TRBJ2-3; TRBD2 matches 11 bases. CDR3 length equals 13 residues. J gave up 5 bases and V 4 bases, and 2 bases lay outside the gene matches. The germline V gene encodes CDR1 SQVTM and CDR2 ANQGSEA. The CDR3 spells CSVALAGGDTQYF. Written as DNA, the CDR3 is TGCAGCGTTGCCCTAGCGGGGGGAGATACGCAGTATTTT.

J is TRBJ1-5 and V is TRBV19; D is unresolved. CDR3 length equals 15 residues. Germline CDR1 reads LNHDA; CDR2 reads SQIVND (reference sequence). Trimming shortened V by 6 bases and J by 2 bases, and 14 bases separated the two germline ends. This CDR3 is CASRLVRGGNQPQHF. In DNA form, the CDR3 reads TGTGCCAGTAGACTAGTTCGGGGAGGCAATCAGCCCCAGCATTTT. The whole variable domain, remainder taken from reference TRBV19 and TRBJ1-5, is DGGITQSPKYLFRKEGQNVTLSCEQNLNHDAMYWYRQDPGQGLRLIYYSQIVNDFQKGDIAEGYSVSREKKESFPLTVTSAQKNPTAFYLCASRLVRGGNQPQHFGDGTRLSIL.

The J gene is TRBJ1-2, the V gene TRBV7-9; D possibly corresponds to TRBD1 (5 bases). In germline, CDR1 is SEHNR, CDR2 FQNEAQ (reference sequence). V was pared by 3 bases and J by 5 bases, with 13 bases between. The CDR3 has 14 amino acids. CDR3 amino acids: CASSFRQGFYGYTF. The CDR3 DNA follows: TGTGCCAGCAGCTTTCGGCAGGGCTTTTATGGCTACACCTTC. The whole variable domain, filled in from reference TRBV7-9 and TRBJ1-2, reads DTGVSQNPRHKITKRGQNVTFRCDPISEHNRLYWYRQTLGQGPEFLTYFQNEAQLEKSRLLSDRFSAERPKGSFSTLEIQRTEQGDSAMYLCASSFRQGFYGYTFGSGTRLTVV.

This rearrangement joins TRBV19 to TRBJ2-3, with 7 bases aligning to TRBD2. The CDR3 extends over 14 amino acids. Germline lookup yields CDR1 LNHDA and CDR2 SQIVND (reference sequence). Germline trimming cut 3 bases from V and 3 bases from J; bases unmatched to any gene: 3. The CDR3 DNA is TGTGCCAGTAGTATTACTAGCGCGACAGATACGCAGTATTTT. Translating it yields CASSITSATDTQYF.

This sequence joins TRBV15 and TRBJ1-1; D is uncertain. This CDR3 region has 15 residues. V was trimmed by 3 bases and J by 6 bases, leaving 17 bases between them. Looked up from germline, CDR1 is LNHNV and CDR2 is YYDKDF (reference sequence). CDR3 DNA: TGTGCCACCAGCAGGGTAAAAGACGGGAGCTCTGAAGCTTTCTTT. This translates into CATSRVKDGSSEAFF. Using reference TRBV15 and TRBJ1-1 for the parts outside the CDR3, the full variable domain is DAMVIQNPRYQVTQFGKPVTLSCSQTLNHNVMYWYQQKSSQAPKLLFHYYDKDFNNEADTPDNFQSRRPNTSFCFLDIRSPGLGDTAMYLCATSRVKDGSSEAFFGQGTRLTVV.

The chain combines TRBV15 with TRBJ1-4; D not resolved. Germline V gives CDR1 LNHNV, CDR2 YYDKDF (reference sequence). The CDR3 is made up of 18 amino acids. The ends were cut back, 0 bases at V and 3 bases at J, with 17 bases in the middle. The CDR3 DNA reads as TGTGCCACCAGCAGAGATTACGAGCAGGCTTGGTCTAATGAAAAACTGTTTTTT. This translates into CATSRDYEQAWSNEKLFF.

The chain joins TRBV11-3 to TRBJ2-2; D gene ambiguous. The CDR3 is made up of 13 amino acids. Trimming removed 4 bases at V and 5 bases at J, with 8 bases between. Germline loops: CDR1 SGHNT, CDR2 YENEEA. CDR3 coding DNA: TGTGCCAGCAGCTCGACTCGGACCGGGGAGCTGTTTTTT. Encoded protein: CASSSTRTGELFF.

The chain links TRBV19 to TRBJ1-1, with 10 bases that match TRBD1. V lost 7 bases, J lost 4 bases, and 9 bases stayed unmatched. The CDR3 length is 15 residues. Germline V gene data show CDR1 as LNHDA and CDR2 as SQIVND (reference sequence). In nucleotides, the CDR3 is TGTGCCAGTACTCTCGGGACAGGGGTTGGCACTGAAGCTTTCTTT. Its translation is CASTLGTGVGTEAFF.

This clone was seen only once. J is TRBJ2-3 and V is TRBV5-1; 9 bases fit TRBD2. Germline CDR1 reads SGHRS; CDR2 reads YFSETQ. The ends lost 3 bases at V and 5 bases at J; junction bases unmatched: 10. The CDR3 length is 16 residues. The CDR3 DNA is TGCGCCAGCAGCTGGGGGCGGGGGGGCCTAGAAGATACGCAGTATTTT. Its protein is CASSWGRGGLEDTQYF.

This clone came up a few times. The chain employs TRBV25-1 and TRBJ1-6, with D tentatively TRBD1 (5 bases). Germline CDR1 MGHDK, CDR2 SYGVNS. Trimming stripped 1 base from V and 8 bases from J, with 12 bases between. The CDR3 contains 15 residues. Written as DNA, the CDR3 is TGTGCCAGCAGTGAATTATTTCGGGGGGATTCACCCCTCCACTTT. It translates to CASSELFRGDSPLHF.

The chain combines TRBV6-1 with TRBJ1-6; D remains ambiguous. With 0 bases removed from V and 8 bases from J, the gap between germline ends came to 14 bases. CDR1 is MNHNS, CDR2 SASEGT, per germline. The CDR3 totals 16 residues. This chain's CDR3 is CASSEAFRPRDSPLHF. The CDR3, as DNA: TGTGCCAGCAGTGAAGCATTTCGGCCCCGGGATTCACCCCTCCACTTT.

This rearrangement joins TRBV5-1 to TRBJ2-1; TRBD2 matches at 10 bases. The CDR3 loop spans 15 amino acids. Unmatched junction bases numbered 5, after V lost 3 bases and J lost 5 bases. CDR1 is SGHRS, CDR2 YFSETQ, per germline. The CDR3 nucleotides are TGCGCCAGCAGCTCCCTAGCGGGGGCAAACAATGAGCAGTTCTTC. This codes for CASSSLAGANNEQFF.

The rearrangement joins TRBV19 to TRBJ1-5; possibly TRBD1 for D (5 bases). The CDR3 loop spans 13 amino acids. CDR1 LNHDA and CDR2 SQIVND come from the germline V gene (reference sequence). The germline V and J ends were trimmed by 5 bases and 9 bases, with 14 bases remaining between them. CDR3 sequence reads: CASSLTSGGPQHF. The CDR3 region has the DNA TGTGCCAGTAGTTTGACCTCCGGGGGGCCCCAGCATTTT.

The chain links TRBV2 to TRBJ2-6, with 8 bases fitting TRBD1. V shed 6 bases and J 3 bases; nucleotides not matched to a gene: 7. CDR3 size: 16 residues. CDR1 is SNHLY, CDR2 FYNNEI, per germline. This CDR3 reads CASSQTGVGGANVLTF. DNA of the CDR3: TGTGCCAGCAGCCAGACAGGGGTAGGTGGGGCCAACGTCCTGACTTTC.

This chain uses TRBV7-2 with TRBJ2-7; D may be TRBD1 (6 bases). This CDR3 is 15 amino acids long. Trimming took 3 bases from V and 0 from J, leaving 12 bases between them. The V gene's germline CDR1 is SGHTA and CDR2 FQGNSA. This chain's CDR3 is CASSFRGGGSYEQYF. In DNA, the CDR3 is TGTGCCAGCAGCTTCAGGGGTGGCGGCTCCTACGAGCAGTACTTC.

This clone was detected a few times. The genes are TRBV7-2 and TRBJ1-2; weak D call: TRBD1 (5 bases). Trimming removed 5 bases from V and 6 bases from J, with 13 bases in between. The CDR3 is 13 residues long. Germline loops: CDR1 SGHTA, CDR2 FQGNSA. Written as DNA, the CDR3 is TGTGCCAGCAGCACCCAGGGAATCGATGGCTACACCTTC. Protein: CASSTQGIDGYTF.

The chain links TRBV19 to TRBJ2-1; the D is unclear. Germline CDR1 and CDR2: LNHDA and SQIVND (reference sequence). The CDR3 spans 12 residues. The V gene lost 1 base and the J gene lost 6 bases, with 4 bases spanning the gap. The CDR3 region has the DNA TGTGCCAGTAGTATAGGGGCCAATGAGCAGTTCTTC. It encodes CASSIGANEQFF.

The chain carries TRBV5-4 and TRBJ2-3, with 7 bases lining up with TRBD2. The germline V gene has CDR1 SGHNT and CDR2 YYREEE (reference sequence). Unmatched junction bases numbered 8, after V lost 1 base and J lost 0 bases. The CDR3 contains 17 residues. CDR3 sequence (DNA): TGTGCCAGCAGCTTGATGTCGTGGGGAGGGAGCACAGATACGCAGTATTTT. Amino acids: CASSLMSWGGSTDTQYF. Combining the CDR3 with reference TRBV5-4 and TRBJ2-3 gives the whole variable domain ETGVTQSPTHLIKTRGQQVTLRCSSQSGHNTVSWYQQALGQGPQFIFQYYREEENGRGNFPPRFSGLQFPNYSSELNVNALELDDSALYLCASSLMSWGGSTDTQYFGPGTRLTVL.

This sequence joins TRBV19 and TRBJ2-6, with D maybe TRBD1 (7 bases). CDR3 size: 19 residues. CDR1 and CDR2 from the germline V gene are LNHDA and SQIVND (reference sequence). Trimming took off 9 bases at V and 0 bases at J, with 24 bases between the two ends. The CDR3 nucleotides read TGTGCCAGCACTCTCACGACGGCGGGACAGACCTCTGGGGCCAACGTCCTGACTTTC. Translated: CASTLTTAGQTSGANVLTF.

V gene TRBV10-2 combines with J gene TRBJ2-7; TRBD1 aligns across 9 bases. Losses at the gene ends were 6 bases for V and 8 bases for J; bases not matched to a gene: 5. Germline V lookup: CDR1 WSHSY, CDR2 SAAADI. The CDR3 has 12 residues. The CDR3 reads CASSLDRGKQYV. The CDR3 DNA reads TGCGCCAGCAGCCTGGACAGGGGAAAGCAGTACGTC.

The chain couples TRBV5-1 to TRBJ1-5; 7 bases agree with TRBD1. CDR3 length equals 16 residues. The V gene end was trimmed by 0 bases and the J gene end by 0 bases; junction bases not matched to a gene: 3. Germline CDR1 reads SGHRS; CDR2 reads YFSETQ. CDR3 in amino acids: CASSLGDSYSNQPQHF. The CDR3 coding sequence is TGCGCCAGCAGCTTGGGGGACAGTTATAGCAATCAGCCCCAGCATTTT.

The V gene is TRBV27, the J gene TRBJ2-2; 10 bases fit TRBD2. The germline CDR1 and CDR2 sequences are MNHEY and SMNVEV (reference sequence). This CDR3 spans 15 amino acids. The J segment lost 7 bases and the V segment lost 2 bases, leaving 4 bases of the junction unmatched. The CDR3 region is CASSLAAGGYGELFF. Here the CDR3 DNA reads TGTGCCAGCAGTTTAGCAGCGGGGGGGTACGGGGAGCTGTTTTTT.

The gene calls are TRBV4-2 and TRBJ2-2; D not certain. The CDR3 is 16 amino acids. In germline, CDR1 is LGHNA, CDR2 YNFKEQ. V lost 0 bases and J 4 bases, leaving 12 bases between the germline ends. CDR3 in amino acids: CASSQEARLLTGELFF. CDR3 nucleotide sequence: TGTGCCAGCAGCCAAGAAGCCAGGTTACTCACCGGGGAGCTGTTTTTT.

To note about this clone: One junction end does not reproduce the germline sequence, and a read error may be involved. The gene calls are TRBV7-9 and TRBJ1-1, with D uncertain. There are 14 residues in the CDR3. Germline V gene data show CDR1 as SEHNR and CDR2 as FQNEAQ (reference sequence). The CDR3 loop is CSSSLELSGTEAFF. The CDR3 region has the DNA TGTTCCAGCAGCTTAGAACTTTCGGGGACTGAAGCTTTCTTT.

The CDR3 loop is CASSLEGTGPSEKLFF. For the CDR3, the DNA is TGCGCCAGCAGCTTGGAGGGGACAGGGCCGAGTGAAAAACTGTTTTTT. The V call is TRBV5-1, the J call TRBJ1-4; 9 bases align to TRBD1. The CDR3 loop spans 16 amino acids. From germline, CDR1 is SGHRS and CDR2 YFSETQ. Losses at the gene ends were 0 bases for V and 7 bases for J; bases not matched to a gene: 7.

In nucleotides, the CDR3 is TGTGCCAGCAGTTCCGCGGGGAGGGCCAGCTCCTACGAGCAGTACTTC. Protein sequence: CASSSAGRASSYEQYF. The V gene is TRBV6-5, the J gene TRBJ2-7; 7 nucleotides line up with TRBD2. V dropped 4 bases and J dropped 0; count of bases not matched to a gene: 9. Germline CDR1 MNHEY, CDR2 SVGAGI. The CDR3 runs 16 residues.